This T cell receptor beta chain was documented in a study of blood T cell repertoires in COVID-19. About the study: Samples of COVID-19 (acute and convalescent) were obtained from the United States, Italy and Spain.

Cohorts were assigned according to the clinical history that participants reported. Source study methods: Estimation of nucleated cell counts relied on the amplification of reference gene primers. Assay used: immunoSEQ multiplex PCR; TCRdb lists only in-frame clones, some missing. V and J calls and clone size are copied from that table; D and trimming were computed from the DNA. The sample has hundreds of thousands of clones, 85% seen once. Germline CDR1 and CDR2: LGHNA and YSLEER. J was trimmed by 4 bases and V by 2 bases; bases with no gene match: 6. The CDR3 extends over 17 amino acids. The receptor was isolated from a woman in her forties or fifties with acute COVID-19. Material: PBMCs or T cells enriched from blood (not recorded which). V is TRBV4-3 and J is TRBJ2-3, with TRBD2 matching 13 bases. CDR3 sequence: CASSQLTSGGAPDTQYF. Here the CDR3 DNA reads TGCGCCAGCAGCCAACTTACTAGCGGGGGGGCACCAGATACGCAGTATTTT.